Ten or more counts support the clone carrying this TCR beta chain. Trimming removed 0 bases from V and 3 bases from J; junction bases left unmatched: 5. In germline, CDR1 is ENHRY, CDR2 SYGVKD. The CDR3 covers 16 residues. TCRdb reanalysed the RT-PCR reads using MiXCR and keeps one entry per CDR3 protein. The table shows hundreds of thousands of distinct CDR3 sequences, with 11% to 15% occurring only once. V usage is TRBV10-3 and J usage is TRBJ2-1; TRBD1 matches at 7 bases. The material sequenced was memory CD4+ T cells from blood. The sequence derives from a female donor in good health, serving as a healthy control. CDR3 region: CAISESGTDIYNEQFF. In DNA, the CDR3 is TGTGCCATCAGTGAGTCGGGGACAGATATCTACAATGAGCAGTTCTTC.